This T cell receptor (beta chain) derives from a study of cytomegalovirus exposure and HLA in healthy donors. Overall study results and limits: High specificity and sensitivity for cytomegalovirus status were reported for the classifier.

The V end was cut by 2 bases, the J end by 1 base, with 9 bases between. CDR3 length: 14 residues. Germline assignment: CDR1 SGHRS and CDR2 YFSETQ. The table came from immunoSEQ multiplex PCR; TCRdb's copy has only in-frame clones and leaves some out. The sample records roughly 65,000 clones, 85% to 95% being singletons. As to this clone: The antigen is undetermined.

Sequenced: PBMCs. This chain joins TRBV5-1 and TRBJ2-5; possible D gene TRBD2, 6 bases. This clonotype originated in a young man in good health and CMV-seropositive. CDR3 nucleotides: TGCGCCAGCAGCTTCGGGACTCCCCAAGAGACCCAGTACTTC. Translation gives CASSFGTPQETQYF.